The clone carrying this T cell receptor beta chain appeared a few times. Its antigen is still unknown. The data were taken from a study of blood T cells in healthy people across ages. Whole-study context: Roughly one uniquely barcoded beta molecule per two T cells was captured. Regarding the study as a whole: Estimated diversity, derived from one million T cells, was regarded as an underestimate. Roughly linear declines in TCR beta diversity per million T cells occurred with age.

This CDR3 is 13 amino acids long. Germline CDR1 is DFQATT and CDR2 is SNEGSKA (reference sequence). The V end lost 5 bases, the J end lost 0 bases, and 11 bases lay between the germline ends. A second PCR of 7 to 11 cycles used a sample-barcoded 5' primer and a J-beta primer mix. Every individual sample yielded 2.5 million or more paired-end reads (each containing CDR3). MiXCR, applied by TCRdb to the 5' RACE reads, yields one record per CDR3 protein. The table has around 280,000 distinct CDR3 sequences, roughly 27% seen once; the top ten hold 29%. The origin of this receptor is a woman between 70 and 85 years old in good health. V is TRBV20-1 and J is TRBJ2-7, with D perhaps TRBD2 (5 bases). The sequenced sample was blood. This CDR3 reads CSAVRASSYEQYF. The DNA for the CDR3 is TGCAGTGCTGTGCGGGCTAGCTCCTACGAGCAGTACTTC.